This record concerns one T cell receptor beta chain sequence. Its binding antigen is unknown. Base qualities are missing; no much larger clone stands one base away. The sample belongs to a study of blood T cell repertoires in COVID-19 (dated by TCRdb to 2020 to 2021). Background on the whole study: Samples from collaborators originated in the United States, Italy and Spain and spanned both the acute and convalescent phases of COVID-19. The material from the prospective study consisted of cDNA or gDNA derived from T cells, B-cell-depleted T cells, or PBMCs. A freely available public database, intended as a resource for researchers studying the immune response to SARS-CoV-2, is where the repertoires were released. Deeply sampled blood TCRbeta repertoires from subjects exposed to, actively infected with, or recovered from COVID-19 were included in the dataset. Where HLA class I and class II types were available, the types were taken from metadata supplied by the sample provider, not from assay-based typing. Samples were obtained from the ongoing ImmuneRACE study (first 160 participants) and from over 1,000 subjects provided by 6 global collaborators. The sample metadata nearly always contained a de-identified subject ID, COVID-19 status, age in years and sex. Points the paper makes about the study in general: Clinical and demographic metadata were provided uncurated, with the amount varying by source and participant.

A second Seattle source provided samples from volunteer blood donors who had recovered from COVID-19. The collaborating institutions used their own protocols to collect whole blood in K2EDTA tubes. For TCRbeta analysis, collaborator samples were shipped as frozen whole blood, as isolated PBMCs, or as DNA extracted from either sample type. TCRbeta CDR3 regions were amplified from genomic DNA by means of the immunoSEQ Assay, a bias-controlled multiplex PCR. The original methods were these. Nucleated cell counts per sample were estimated from amplification of reference gene primers within the assay. To quantify the absolute abundance of each unique TCRbeta CDR3 rearrangement, sequence reads were collapsed and filtered. For each sample, productive Simpson clonality was calculated by taking the square root of Simpson's diversity index across productive rearrangements. TCRdb retrieved this table from immuneACCESS and kept in-frame rearrangements only. Not all clones are present; in checked studies, unresolved V genes account for under half, and no reason is known for the remainder. The DNA was the basis for D and trimming; V, J and clone size are from that table. In all, the sample holds fewer than 150,000 clones, and around 88% of those were seen once. Clones ranked in the top ten supply about 16% of the sample.

Including the terminal cysteine and phenylalanine, the CDR3 comprises 14 residues. The only DNA kept is the CDR3, 42 bases in frame from the first base. Deletion took 7 bases off V and 1 base off J, with a span of 12 bases between the germline ends. CDR1 and CDR2 are drawn from the germline V gene: ENHRY, SYGVKD. Sample: peripheral blood. The TCR originated in a woman in her forties or fifties who had recovered from COVID-19. The sequence is built from TRBV10-3 and TRBJ2-3; the D segment could be TRBD2, given 6 matching bases. The CDR3 sequence is CAITEGGGTDTQYF. The base sequence is TGTGCCATCACCGAGGGCGGGGGCACAGATACGCAGTATTTT.